One TCR beta chain is described in this entry. These data originate in a study of response to subunit inactivated influenza vaccine. V lost 4 bases and J lost 6; bases outside the gene matches: 9. Germline values: CDR1 ENHRY, CDR2 SYGVKD. This CDR3 is 15 amino acids long. From the RT-PCR reads, TCRdb called clonotypes with MiXCR, one entry per CDR3 protein. Of about 540,000 distinct CDR3 sequences detected, approximately 24% appear once; the ten largest clones hold approximately 2.9%. This sample also appeared in a second study, on T cells expressing NK-cell markers. That work states: For TCR beta, cDNA was produced by 5'RACE template switching with UMIs. Specificity for HCMV among expanded NKG2C+ T cell clones was not established.

Sequences were derived from CD4+ T cells sorted from PBMCs, sampled 12 days after vaccination. This TCR derives from a man aged 45 to 65 who received an inactivated influenza vaccine. The chain recombines TRBV10-3 with TRBJ2-1; 7 nucleotides match TRBD2. CDR3 bases: TGTGCCATCAGTGTGGTTGGGGGAGGGGCCAATGAGCAGTTCTTC. Translated, it gives CAISVVGGGANEQFF.